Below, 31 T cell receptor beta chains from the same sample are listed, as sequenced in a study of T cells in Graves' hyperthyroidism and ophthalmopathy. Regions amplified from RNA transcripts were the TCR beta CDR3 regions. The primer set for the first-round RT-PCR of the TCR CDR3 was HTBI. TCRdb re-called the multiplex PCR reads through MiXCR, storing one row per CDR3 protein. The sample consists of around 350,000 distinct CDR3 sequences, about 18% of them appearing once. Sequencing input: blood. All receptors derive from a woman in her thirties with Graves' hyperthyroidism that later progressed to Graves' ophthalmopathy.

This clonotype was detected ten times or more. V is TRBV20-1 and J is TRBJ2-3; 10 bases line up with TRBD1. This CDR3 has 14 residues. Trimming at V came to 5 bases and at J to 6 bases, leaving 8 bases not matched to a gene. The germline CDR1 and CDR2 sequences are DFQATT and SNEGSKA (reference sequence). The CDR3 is CSAGGQGFSDTQYF. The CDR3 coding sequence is TGCAGTGCTGGGGGACAGGGGTTCTCGGATACGCAGTATTTT.

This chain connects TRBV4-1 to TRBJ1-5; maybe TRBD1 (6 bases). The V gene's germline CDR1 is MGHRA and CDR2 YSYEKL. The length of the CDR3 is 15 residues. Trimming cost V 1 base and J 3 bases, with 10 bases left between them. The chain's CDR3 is CASSQGWGLNQPQHF. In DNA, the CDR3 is TGCGCCAGCAGCCAAGGGTGGGGGCTCAATCAGCCCCAGCATTTT.

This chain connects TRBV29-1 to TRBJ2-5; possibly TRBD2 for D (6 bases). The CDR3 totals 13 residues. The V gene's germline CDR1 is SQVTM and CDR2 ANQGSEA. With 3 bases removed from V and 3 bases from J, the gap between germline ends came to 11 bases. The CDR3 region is CSVDGGEKETQYF. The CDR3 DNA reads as TGCAGCGTTGATGGCGGGGAAAAAGAGACCCAGTACTTC.

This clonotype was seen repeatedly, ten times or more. This chain's CDR3 is CASITGTGDNSPLHF. The CDR3 bases are TGTGCCAGCATCACCGGGACAGGTGATAATTCACCCCTCCACTTT. This chain joins TRBV6-1 and TRBJ1-6; 8 bases align to TRBD1. CDR3 length: 15 residues. V lost 7 bases to trimming and J lost 5 bases; unmatched junction nucleotides: 7. In germline, CDR1 is MNHNS, CDR2 SASEGT.

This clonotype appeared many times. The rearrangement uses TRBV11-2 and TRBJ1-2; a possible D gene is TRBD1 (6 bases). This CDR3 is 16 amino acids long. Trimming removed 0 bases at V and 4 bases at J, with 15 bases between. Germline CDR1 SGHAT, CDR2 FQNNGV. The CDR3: CASSLDPGAGVYGYTF. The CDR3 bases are TGTGCCAGCAGCTTAGACCCGGGGGCAGGGGTCTATGGCTACACCTTC.

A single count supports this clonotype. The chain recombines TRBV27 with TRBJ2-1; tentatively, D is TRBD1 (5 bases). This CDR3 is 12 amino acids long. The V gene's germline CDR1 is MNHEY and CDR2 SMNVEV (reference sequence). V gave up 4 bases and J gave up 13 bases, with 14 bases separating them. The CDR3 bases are TGTGCCAGCAGTTGGGGCACAACCACTCAGTTCTTC. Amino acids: CASSWGTTTQFF.

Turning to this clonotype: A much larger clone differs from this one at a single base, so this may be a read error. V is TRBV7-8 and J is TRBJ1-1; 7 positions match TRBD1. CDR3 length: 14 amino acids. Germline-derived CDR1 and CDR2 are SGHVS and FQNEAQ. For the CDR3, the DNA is TGTGCCAGCAGCCGGGGACAGCCAGTTCTTGAAGCTTCCTTT. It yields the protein CASSRGQPVLEASF. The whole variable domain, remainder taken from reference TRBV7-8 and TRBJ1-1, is GAGVSQSPRYKVAKRGQDVALRCDPISGHVSLFWYQQALGQGPEFLTYFQNEAQLDKSGLPSDRFFAERPEGSVSTLKIQRTQQEDSAVYLCASSRGQPVLEASFGQGTRLTVV.

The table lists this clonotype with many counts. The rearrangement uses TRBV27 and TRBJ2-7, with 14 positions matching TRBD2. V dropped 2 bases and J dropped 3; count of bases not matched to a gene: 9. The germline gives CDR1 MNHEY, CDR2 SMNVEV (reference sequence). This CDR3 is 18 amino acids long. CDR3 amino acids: CASSLTGLAGGISYEQYF. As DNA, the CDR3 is TGTGCCAGCAGTTTAACAGGACTAGCGGGAGGCATAAGCTACGAGCAGTACTTC.

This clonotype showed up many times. The DNA for the CDR3 is TGTGCCAGCAGCACAGGGGTCACGAATGAAAAACTGTTTTTT. It yields the protein CASSTGVTNEKLFF. The chain is built from TRBV5-5 and TRBJ1-4; 7 bases map to TRBD1. The germline gives CDR1 SGHKS, CDR2 YYEKEE (reference sequence). The CDR3 has 14 amino acids. After removal of 4 bases from V and 5 bases from J, the junction contained 5 bases not matched to a gene. The full variable domain, with the rest looked up from reference TRBV5-5 and TRBJ1-4, is DAGVTQSPTHLIKTRGQQVTLRCSPISGHKSVSWYQQVLGQGPQFIFQYYEKEERGRGNFPDRFSARQFPNYSSELNVNALLLGDSALYLCASSTGVTNEKLFFGSGTQLSVL.

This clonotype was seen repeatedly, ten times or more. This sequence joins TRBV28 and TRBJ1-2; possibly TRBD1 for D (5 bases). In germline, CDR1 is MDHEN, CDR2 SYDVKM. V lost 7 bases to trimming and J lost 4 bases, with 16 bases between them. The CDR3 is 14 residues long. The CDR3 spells CASIQRGRGYGYTF. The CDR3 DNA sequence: TGTGCCAGCATACAGAGGGGAAGAGGCTATGGCTACACCTTC.

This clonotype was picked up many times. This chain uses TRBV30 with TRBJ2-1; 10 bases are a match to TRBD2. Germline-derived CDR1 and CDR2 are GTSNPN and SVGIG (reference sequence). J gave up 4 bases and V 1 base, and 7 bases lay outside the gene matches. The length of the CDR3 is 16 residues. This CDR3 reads CAWSGITSGMYNEQFF. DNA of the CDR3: TGTGCCTGGAGTGGAATAACTAGCGGGATGTACAATGAGCAGTTCTTC.

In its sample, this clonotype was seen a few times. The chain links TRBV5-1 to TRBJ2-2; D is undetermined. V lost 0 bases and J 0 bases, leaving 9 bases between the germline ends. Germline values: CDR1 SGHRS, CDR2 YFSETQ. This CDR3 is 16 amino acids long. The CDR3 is CASSLAVAANTGELFF. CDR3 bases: TGCGCCAGCAGCTTGGCGGTTGCTGCGAACACCGGGGAGCTGTTTTTT.

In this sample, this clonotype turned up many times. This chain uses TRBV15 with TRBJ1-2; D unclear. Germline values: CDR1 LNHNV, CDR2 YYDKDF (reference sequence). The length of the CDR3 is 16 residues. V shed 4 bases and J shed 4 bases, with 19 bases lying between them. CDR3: CATSNRTDPIGYGYTF. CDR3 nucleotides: TGTGCCACCAGCAATCGTACAGACCCGATAGGCTATGGCTACACCTTC.

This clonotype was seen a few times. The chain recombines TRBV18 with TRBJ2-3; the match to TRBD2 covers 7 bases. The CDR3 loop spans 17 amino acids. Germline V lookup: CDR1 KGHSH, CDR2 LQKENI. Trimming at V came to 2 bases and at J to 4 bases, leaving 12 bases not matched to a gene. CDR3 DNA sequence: TGTGCCAGCTCACCATTAAGACTAGCTACTAGCGCAGATACGCAGTATTTT. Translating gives CASSPLRLATSADTQYF. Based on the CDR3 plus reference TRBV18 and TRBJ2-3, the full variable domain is NAGVMQNPRHLVRRRGQEARLRCSPMKGHSHVYWYRQLPEEGLKFMVYLQKENIIDESGMPKERFSAEFPKEGPSILRIQQVVRGDSAAYFCASSPLRLATSADTQYFGPGTRLTVL.

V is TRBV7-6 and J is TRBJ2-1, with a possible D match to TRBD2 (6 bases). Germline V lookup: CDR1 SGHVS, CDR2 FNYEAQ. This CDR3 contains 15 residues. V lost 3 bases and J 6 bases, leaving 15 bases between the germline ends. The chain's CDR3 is CASSLPSGGINEQFF. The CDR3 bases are TGTGCCAGCAGCTTGCCCTCTGGGGGGATCAATGAGCAGTTCTTC.

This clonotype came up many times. This chain's CDR3 is CASSPSFSYEQYF. In nucleotides, the CDR3 is TGTGCCAGCAGTCCTTCCTTCAGCTACGAGCAGTACTTC. V usage is TRBV6-2 or TRBV6-3 and J usage is TRBJ2-7, with D unclear. Trimming removed 5 bases at V and 3 bases at J, with 11 bases between. The CDR3 runs to 13 residues. Germline V gives CDR1 MNHEY, CDR2 SVGEGT.

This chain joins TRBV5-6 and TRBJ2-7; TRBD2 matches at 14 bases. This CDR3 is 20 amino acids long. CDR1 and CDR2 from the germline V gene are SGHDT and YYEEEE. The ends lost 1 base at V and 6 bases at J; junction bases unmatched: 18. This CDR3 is CASSLKTGGLAGALLREQYF. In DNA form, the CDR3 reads TGTGCCAGCAGCTTGAAGACAGGGGGACTAGCGGGGGCTCTCCTCCGCGAGCAGTACTTC.

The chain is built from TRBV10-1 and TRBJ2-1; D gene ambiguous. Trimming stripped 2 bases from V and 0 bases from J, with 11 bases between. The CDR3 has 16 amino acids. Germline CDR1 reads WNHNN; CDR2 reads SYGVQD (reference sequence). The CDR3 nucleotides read TGCGCCAGCAGTGAGACTGGAGCTAACTCCTACAATGAGCAGTTCTTC. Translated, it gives CASSETGANSYNEQFF.

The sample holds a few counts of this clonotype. CDR3 in amino acids: CSASLYNEQFF. The CDR3, as DNA: TGCAGTGCTAGCCTTTACAATGAGCAGTTCTTC. The chain is built from TRBV20-1 and TRBJ2-1; D is uncertain. This CDR3 has 11 amino acids. V lost 3 bases, J lost 4 bases, and 4 bases lay in between. The germline gives CDR1 DFQATT, CDR2 SNEGSKA (reference sequence).

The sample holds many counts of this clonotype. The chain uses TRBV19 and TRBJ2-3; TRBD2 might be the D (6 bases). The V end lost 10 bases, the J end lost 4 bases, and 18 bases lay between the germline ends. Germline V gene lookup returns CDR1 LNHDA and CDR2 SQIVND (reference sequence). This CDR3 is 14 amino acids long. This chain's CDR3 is CATSREPSADTQYF. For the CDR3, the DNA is TGTGCCACCTCAAGGGAGCCTAGCGCAGATACGCAGTATTTT.

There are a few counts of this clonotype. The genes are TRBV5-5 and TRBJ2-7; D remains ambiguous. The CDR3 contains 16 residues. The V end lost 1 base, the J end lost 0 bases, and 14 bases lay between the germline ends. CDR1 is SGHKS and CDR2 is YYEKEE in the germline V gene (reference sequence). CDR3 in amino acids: CASSLLAQKGSYEQYF. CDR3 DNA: TGTGCCAGCAGCTTGCTGGCCCAAAAGGGCTCCTACGAGCAGTACTTC.

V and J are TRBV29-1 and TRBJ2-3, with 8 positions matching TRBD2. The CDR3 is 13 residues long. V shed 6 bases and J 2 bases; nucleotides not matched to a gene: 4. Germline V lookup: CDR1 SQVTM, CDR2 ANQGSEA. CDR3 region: CSVVGGATDTQYF. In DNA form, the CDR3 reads TGCAGCGTCGTCGGGGGGGCCACAGATACGCAGTATTTT.

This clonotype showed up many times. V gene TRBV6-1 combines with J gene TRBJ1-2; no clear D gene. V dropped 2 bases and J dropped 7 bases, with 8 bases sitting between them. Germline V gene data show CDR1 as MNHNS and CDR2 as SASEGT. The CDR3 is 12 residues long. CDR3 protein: CASSESSGGYTF. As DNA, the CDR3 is TGTGCCAGCAGTGAAAGTAGTGGTGGCTACACCTTC.

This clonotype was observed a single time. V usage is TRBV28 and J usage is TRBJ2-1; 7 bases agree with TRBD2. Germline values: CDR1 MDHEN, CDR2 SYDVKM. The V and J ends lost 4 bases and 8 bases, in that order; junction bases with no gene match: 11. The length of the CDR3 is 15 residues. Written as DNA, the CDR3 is TGTGCCAGCAGTTCTTTAGCTGGCGGGGGTGATGAGCAGTTCTTC. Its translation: CASSSLAGGGDEQFF. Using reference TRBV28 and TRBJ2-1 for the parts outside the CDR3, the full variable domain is DVKVTQSSRYLVKRTGEKVFLECVQDMDHENMFWYRQDPGLGLRLIYFSYDVKMKEKGDIPEGYSVSREKKERFSLILESASTNQTSMYLCASSSLAGGGDEQFFGPGTRLTVL.

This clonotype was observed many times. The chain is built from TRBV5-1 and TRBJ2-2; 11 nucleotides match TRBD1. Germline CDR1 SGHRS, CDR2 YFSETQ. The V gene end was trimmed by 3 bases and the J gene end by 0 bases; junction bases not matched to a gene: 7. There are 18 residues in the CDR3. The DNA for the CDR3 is TGCGCCAGCAGCTCGGGACAGGGGGTCCGCGCGAACACCGGGGAGCTGTTTTTT. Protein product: CASSSGQGVRANTGELFF.

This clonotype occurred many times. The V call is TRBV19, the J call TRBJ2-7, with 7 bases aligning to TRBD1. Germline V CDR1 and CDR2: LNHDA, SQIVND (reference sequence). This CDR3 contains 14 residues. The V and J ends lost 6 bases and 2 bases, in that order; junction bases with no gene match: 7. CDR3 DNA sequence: TGTGCCAGTAGGATAACCGGGACAGCCTACGAGCAGTACTTC. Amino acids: CASRITGTAYEQYF. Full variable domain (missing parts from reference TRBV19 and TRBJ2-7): DGGITQSPKYLFRKEGQNVTLSCEQNLNHDAMYWYRQDPGQGLRLIYYSQIVNDFQKGDIAEGYSVSREKKESFPLTVTSAQKNPTAFYLCASRITGTAYEQYFGPGTRLTVT.

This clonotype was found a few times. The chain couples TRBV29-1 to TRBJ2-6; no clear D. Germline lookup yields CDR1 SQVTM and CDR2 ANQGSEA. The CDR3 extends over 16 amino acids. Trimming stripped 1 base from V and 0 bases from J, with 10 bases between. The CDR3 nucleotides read TGCAGCGTTGAAGGTTCTTTCACCTCTGGGGCCAACGTCCTGACTTTC. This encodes CSVEGSFTSGANVLTF.

CDR3 nucleotide sequence: TGTGCCAGCAGTAAACGGACAGGGGGGTACGGGGACACTGAAGCTTTCTTT. This codes for CASSKRTGGYGDTEAFF. The V and J genes are TRBV27 and TRBJ1-1, with 10 bases lining up with TRBD1. J was trimmed by 3 bases and V by 5 bases; bases with no gene match: 12. Germline V gene lookup returns CDR1 MNHEY and CDR2 SMNVEV (reference sequence). The CDR3 sequence is 17 residues long.

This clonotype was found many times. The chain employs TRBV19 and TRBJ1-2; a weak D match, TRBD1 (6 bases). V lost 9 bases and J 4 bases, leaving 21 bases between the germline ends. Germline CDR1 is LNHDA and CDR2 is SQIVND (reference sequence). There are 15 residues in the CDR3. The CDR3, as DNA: TGTGCCAGCAGAGGGGGAGACCCCGGTACCTATGGCTACACCTTC. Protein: CASRGGDPGTYGYTF.

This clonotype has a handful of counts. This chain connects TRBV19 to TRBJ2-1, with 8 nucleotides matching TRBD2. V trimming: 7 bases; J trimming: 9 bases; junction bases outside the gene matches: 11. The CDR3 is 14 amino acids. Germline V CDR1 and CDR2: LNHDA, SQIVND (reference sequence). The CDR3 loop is CASTRVGLAGEQFF. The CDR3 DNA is TGTGCCAGTACCCGAGTCGGACTAGCCGGTGAGCAGTTCTTC.

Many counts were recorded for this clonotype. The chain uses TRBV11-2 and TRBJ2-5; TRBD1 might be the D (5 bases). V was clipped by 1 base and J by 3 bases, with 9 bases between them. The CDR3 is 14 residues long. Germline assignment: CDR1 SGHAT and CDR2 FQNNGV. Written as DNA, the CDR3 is TGTGCCAGCAGCTTAGGGACACTAAAAGAGACCCAGTACTTC. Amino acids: CASSLGTLKETQYF.